This entry concerns a single T cell receptor (beta chain). The data stem from a study of control samples from healthy donors and cancer patients. The table came from immunoSEQ multiplex PCR; TCRdb's copy has only in-frame clones and leaves some out. The repertoire holds about 92,000 clones, with roughly four fifths as singletons. The germline V gene has CDR1 LNHDA and CDR2 SQIVND (reference sequence). The CDR3 spans 15 residues. V lost 5 bases and J lost 1, with 11 bases in between. Specimen: blood. The chain has TRBV19 and TRBJ2-2; no reliable D call. This receptor was taken from a woman aged 60 to 75 in good health. The CDR3 sequence: CASSPGLVNTGELFF. The CDR3 DNA sequence: TGTGCCAGTAGTCCGGGCCTAGTGAACACCGGGGAGCTGTTTTTT.